This TCR beta chain emerged from a study of cytomegalovirus exposure and HLA in healthy donors. Study-level background: A prior study identified some 100 million unique TCR beta sequences from about 180 million T cells. Regarding the study as a whole: Earlier analysis yielded a pattern in which most TCR beta V segments were productive about 90% or about 30% of the time. A later analysis linked a missense DCLRE1C variant to TCR beta V- and J-gene trimming. In vitro checks showed that a few CMV-associated chains really do target CMV antigens.

Concerning this clone: The antigen remains unidentified.

The V end lost 5 bases, the J end lost 0 bases, and 13 bases lay between the germline ends. The length of the CDR3 is 16 residues. CDR1 and CDR2 from the germline V gene are SGHVS and FQNEAQ. 60 Vbeta and 13 Jbeta primers were used in PCR. Profiling relied on immunoSEQ multiplex PCR, and the TCRdb table lists in-frame clones only, not all of them. The sample carries about 97,000 clones, 73% recorded once. This TCR derives from a man in his forties in good health and CMV-seronegative. The V and J genes are TRBV7-8 and TRBJ2-2, with a weak D call TRBD2 (6 bases). Sequenced material: PBMCs. The CDR3 region is CASSPSIAANTGELFF. CDR3 DNA sequence: TGTGCCAGCAGCCCCAGTATAGCGGCGAACACCGGGGAGCTGTTTTTT. The full variable domain, with the rest looked up from reference TRBV7-8 and TRBJ2-2, is GAGVSQSPRYKVAKRGQDVALRCDPISGHVSLFWYQQALGQGPEFLTYFQNEAQLDKSGLPSDRFFAERPEGSVSTLKIQRTQQEDSAVYLCASSPSIAANTGELFFGEGSRLTVL.